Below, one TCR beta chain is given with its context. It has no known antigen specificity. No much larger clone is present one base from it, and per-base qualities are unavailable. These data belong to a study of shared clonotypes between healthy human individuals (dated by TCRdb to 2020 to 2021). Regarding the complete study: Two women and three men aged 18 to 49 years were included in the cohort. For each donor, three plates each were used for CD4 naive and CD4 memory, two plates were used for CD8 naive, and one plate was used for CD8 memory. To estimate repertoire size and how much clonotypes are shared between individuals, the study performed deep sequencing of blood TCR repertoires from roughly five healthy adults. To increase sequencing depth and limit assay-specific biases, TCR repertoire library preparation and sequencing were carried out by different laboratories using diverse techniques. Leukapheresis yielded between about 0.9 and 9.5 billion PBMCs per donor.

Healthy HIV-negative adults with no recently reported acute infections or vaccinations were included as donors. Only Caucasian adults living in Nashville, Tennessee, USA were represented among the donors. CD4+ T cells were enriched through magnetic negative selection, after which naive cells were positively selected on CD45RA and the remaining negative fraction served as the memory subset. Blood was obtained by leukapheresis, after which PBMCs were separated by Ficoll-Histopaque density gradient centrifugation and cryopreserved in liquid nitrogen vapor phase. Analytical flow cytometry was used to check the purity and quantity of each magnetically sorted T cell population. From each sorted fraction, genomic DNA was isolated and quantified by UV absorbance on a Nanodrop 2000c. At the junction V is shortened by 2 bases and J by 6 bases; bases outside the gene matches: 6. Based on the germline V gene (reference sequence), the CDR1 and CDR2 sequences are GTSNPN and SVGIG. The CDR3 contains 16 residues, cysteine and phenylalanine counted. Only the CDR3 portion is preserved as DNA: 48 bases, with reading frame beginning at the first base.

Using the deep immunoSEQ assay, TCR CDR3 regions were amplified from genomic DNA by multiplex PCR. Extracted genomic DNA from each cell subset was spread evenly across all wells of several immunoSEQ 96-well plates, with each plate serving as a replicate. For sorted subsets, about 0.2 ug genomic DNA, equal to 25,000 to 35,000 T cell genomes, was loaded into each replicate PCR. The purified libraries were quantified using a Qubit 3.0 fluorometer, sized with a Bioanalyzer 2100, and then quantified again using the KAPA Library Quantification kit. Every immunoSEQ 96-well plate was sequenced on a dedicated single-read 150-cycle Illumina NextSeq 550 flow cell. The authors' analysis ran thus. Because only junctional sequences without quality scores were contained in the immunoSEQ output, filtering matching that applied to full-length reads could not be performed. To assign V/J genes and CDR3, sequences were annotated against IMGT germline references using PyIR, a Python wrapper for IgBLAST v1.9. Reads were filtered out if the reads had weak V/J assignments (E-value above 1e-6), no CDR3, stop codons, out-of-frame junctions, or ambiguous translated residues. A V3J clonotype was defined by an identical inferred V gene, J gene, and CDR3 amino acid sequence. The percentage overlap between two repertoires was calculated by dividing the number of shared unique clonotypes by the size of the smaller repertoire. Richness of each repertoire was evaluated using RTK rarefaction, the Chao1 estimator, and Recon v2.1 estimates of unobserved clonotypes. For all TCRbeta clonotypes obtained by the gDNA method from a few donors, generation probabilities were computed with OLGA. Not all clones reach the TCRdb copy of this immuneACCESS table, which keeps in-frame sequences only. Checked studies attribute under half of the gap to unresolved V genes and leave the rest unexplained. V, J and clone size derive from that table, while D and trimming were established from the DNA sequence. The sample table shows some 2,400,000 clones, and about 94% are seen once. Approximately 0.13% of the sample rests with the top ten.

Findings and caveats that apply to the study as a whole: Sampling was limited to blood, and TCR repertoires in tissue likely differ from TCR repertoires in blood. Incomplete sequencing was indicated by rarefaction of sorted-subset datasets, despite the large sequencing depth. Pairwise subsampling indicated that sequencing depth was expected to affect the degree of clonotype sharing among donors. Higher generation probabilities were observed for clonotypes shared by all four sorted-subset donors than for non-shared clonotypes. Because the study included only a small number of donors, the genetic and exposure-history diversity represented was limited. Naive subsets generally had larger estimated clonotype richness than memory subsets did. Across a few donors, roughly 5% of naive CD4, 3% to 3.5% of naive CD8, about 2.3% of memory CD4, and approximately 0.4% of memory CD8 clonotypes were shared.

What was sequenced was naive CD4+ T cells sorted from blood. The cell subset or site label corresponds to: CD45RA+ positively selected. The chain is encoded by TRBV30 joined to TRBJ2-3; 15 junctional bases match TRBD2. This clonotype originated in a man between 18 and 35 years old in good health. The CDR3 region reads CAWSRTSGGAWDTQYF. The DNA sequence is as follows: TGTGCCTGGAGTCGGACTAGCGGGGGGGCATGGGATACGCAGTATTTT.